This TCR beta chain stems from a study of molecular identifiers for immune sequencing clone quantification. On the study more broadly: The replicates split RNA from roughly 20,000 or 100,000 naive CD8 cells five ways and sequenced four.

TCRdb reprocessed the PCR reads via MiXCR and lists one record per CDR3 protein. The profile shows 460,000 or so distinct CDR3 sequences, around 23% of them singletons. For this clonotype: A read error may be the cause here, since a much bigger clone is one base away. As the CDR3 is not closed by the conserved phenylalanine or tryptophan, this likely results from a read error.

V was cut by 6 bases and J by 6 bases, with 16 bases left in between. Germline CDR1 is MNHNS and CDR2 is SASEGT. This CDR3 has 14 amino acids. This TCR was sampled from a human donor in good health. Some libraries in this study had Jurkat cell RNA spiked in. Material for sequencing was naive CD8+ T cells from blood, with Jurkat cell RNA spiked in. Subset here: FACS-sorted CD8+CD4-CCR7+CD45RA+ naive T cells. This chain joins TRBV6-1 and TRBJ2-3, with a possible D match to TRBD1 (6 bases). The CDR3, as DNA: TGTGCCAGCAGGGACAGTCAGTTTAGCGATACGCAGTATCTT. Its translation is CASRDSQFSDTQYL.